The present T cell receptor beta chain was sequenced within a study of a mutant IDH1 vaccine in newly diagnosed glioma. Study as a whole: The study gave patients eight vaccinations in weeks 1, 3, 5, 7, 11, 15, 19, 23. Vaccination followed radiotherapy alone by 4-6 weeks, or accompanied temozolomide cycles. Treated patients showed a male proportion of around 62%, a female proportion of about 40%, and a mean age of about 41 years.

This CDR3 is 16 amino acids long. Trimming cost V 5 bases and J 6 bases, with 25 bases left between them. The germline V gene encodes CDR1 GTSNPN and CDR2 SVGIG (reference sequence). TCRdb's copy holds only in-frame clones and misses some; the assay was immunoSEQ multiplex PCR. The data hold around 50,000 clones, with about 87% observed a single time. Remarks on this clone: The antigen is unknown.

Time point of the sample: week 5, during vaccination. Each dose of the vaccine consisted of 300 ug of mutant IDH1 20-mer peptide, with topical imiquimod. The source of this sequence is a woman aged 35 to 49 with glioma. This chain joins TRBV30 and TRBJ1-2; no clear D. The sample was PBMCs, taken from a glioma patient whose treatment included an IDH1 peptide vaccine. Here the CDR3 reads CAWDWGLEQLGHGYTF. DNA for the CDR3: TGTGCCTGGGACTGGGGTCTGGAGCAGCTTGGCCATGGCTACACCTTC.